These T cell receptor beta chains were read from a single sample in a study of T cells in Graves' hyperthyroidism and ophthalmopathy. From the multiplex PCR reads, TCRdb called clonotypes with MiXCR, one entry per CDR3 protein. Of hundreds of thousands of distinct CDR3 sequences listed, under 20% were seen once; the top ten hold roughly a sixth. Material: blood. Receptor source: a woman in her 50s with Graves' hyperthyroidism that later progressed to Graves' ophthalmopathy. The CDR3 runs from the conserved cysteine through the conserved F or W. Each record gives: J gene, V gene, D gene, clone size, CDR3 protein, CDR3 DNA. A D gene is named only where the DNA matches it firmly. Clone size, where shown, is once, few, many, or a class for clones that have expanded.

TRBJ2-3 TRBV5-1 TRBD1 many CASSAWPGQGSDTQYF TGCGCCAGCAGCGCGTGGCCGGGACAGGGATCAGATACGCAGTATTTT
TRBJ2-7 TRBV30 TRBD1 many CAWSDKLTGVEQYF TGTGCCTGGAGTGATAAATTAACAGGGGTCGAGCAGTACTTC
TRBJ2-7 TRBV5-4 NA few CASSLSGGGIFVQYF TGTGCCAGCAGCTTGTCAGGGGGGGGGATTTTCGTGCAGTACTTC
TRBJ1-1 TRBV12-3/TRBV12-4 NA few CASSRPGGTEAFF TGTGCCAGCAGTCGGCCGGGGGGCACTGAAGCTTTCTTT
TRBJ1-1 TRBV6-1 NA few CASSGPGGMNTEAFF TGTGCCAGCAGTGGCCCTGGCGGAATGAACACTGAAGCTTTCTTT
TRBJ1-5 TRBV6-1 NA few CATKAGAGQPQHF TGTGCCACCAAGGCGGGGGCGGGTCAGCCCCAGCATTTT
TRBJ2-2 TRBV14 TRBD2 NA CASSRSPSGGASGELFF TGTGCCAGCAGCCGCTCTCCTAGCGGGGGGGCCTCCGGGGAGCTGTTTTTT
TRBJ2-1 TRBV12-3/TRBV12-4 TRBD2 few CASSLVTSGGADNEQFF TGTGCCAGCAGTTTAGTCACTAGCGGGGGGGCCGACAATGAGCAGTTCTTC
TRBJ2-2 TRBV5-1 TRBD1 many CAGMDRATGELFF TGCGCCGGAATGGACAGGGCCACCGGGGAGCTGTTTTTT
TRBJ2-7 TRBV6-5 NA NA CASSYSIADEQYF TGTGCCAGCAGTTACTCGATAGCCGACGAGCAGTACTTC
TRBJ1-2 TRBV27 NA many CASTTSSRTGGYTF TGTGCCAGCACCACAAGCAGTCGGACGGGTGGCTACACCTTC
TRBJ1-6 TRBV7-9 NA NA CASSLGENNSPLHF TGTGCCAGCAGCTTAGGGGAGAATAATTCACCCCTCCACTTT
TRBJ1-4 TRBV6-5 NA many CASSYSWGRNEKLFF TGTGCCAGCAGTTACTCCTGGGGGCGTAATGAAAAACTGTTTTTT
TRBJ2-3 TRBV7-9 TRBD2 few CASSLARGGLTDTQYF TGTGCCAGCAGCTTAGCCCGGGGGGGCCTCACAGATACGCAGTATTTT
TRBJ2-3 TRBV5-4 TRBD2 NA CASGLADPTDTQYF TGTGCCAGCGGCCTAGCGGACCCCACAGATACGCAGTATTTT
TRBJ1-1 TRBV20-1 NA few CSARDQGPGIATEAFF TGCAGTGCTAGAGATCAGGGTCCAGGGATAGCCACTGAAGCTTTCTTT
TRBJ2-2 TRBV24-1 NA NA CATSGGGRYTGELFF TGTGCCACCAGTGGCGGTGGCAGATACACCGGGGAGCTGTTTTTT
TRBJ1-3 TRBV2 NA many CASWSMGLGNTIYF TGTGCCAGCTGGTCCATGGGGCTTGGAAACACCATATATTTT
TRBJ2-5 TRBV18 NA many CASSRVEETQYF TGTGCCAGCTCACGAGTGGAGGAGACCCAGTACTTC
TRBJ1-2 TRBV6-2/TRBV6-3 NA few CASSYDSRNGYTF TGTGCCAGCAGTTACGACAGTAGGAATGGCTACACCTTC
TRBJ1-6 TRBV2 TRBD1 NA CASSWDSHNSPLHF TGTGCCAGCTCTTGGGACAGTCATAATTCACCCCTCCACTTT
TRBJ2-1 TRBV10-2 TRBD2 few CASLHPGLAGPYNEQFF TGCGCCAGCCTCCACCCGGGACTAGCGGGACCCTACAATGAGCAGTTCTTC